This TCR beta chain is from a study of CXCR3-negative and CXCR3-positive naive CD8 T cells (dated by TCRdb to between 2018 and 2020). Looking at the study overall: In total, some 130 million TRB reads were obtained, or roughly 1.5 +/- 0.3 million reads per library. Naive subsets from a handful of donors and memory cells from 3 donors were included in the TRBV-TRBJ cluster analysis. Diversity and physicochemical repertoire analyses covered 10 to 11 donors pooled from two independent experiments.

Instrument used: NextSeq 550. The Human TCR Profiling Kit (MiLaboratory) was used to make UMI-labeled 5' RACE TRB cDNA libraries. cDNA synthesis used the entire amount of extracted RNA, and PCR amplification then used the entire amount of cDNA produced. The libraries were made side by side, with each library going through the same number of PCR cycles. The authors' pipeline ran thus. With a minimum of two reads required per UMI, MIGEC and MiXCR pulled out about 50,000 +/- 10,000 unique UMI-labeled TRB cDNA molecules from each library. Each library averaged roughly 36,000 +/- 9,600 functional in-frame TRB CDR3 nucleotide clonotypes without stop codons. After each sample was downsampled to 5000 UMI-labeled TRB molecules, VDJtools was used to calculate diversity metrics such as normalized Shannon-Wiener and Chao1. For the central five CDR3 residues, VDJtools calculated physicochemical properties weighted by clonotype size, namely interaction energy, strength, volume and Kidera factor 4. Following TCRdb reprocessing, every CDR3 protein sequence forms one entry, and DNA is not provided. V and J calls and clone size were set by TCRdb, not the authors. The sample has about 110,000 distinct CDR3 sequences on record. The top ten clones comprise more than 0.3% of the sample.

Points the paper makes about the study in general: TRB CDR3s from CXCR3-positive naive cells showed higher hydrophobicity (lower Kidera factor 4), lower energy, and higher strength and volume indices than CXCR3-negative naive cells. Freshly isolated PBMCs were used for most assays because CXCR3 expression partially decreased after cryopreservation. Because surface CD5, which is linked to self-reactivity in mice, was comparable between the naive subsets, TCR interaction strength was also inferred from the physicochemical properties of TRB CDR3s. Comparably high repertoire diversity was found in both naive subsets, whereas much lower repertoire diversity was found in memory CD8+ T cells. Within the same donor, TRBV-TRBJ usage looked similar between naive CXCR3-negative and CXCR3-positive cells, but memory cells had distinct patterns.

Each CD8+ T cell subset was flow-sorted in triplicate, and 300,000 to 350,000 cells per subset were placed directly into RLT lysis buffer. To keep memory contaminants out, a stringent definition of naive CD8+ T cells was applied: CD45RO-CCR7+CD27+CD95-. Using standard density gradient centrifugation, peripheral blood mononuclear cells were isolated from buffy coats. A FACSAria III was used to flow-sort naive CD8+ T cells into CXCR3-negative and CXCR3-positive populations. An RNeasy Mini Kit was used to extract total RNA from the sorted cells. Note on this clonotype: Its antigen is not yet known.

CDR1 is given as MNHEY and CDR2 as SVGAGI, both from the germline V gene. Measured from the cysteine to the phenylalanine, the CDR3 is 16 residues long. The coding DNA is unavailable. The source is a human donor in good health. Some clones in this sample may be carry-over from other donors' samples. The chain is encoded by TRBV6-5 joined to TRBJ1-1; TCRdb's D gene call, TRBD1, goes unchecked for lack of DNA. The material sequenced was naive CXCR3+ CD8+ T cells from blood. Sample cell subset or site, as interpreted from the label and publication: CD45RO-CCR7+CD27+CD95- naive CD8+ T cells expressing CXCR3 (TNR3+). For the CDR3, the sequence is CASRPYSGDRGTEAFF.